This T cell receptor beta chain is from a study of blood T cells in healthy people across ages. Deletions cut 5 bases from V and 2 bases from J, with 16 bases between. This CDR3 is built from 15 residues. Germline V gives CDR1 MNHEY, CDR2 SVGEGT. Primed by a sample-barcoded 5' primer and a J-beta primer mix, a second PCR proceeded for about 7 to 11 cycles. TCRdb processed the 5' RACE reads anew with MiXCR; each CDR3 protein has one entry. The sample lists around 800,000 distinct CDR3 sequences, approximately 48% seen once, with roughly 18% in the top ten. The gene calls are TRBV6-2 or TRBV6-3 and TRBJ2-7; tentative D call: TRBD2 (6 bases). This receptor was taken from a man in his 60s in good health. The specimen sequenced was blood. This CDR3 is CASSNPPGLPYEQYF. The CDR3 bases are TGTGCCAGCAGTAATCCTCCGGGACTCCCCTACGAGCAGTACTTC.